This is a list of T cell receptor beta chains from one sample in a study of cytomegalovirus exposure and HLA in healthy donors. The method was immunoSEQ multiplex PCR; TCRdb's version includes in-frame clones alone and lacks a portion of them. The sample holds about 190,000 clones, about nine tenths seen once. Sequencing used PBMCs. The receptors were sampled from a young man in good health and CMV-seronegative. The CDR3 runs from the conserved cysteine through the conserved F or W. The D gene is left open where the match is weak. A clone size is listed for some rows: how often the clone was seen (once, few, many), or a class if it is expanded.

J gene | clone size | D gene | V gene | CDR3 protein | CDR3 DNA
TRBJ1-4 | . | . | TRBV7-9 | CASSLRGATNEKLFF | TGTGCCAGCAGCTTACGGGGGGCGACTAATGAAAAACTGTTTTTT
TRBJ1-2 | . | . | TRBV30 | CAWSMDITNYGYTF | TGTGCCTGGAGTATGGACATCACTAACTATGGCTACACCTTC
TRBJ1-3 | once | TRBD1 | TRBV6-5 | CASSETGGNTIYF | TGTGCCAGCAGTGAGACAGGGGGAAACACCATATATTTT
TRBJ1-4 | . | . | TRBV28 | CASSPHRTAFNEKLFF | TGTGCCAGCAGTCCCCACAGGACAGCATTCAATGAAAAACTGTTTTTT
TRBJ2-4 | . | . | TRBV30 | CAWSVQNGQYF | TGTGCCTGGAGTGTGCAGAATGGTCAGTACTTC
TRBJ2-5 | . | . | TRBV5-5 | CASSLSGLYQETQYF | TGTGCCAGCAGCTTGTCTGGACTGTACCAAGAGACCCAGTACTTC
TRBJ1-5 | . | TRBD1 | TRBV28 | CASSYRGQGFQPQHF | TGTGCCAGCAGTTATAGAGGACAGGGCTTTCAGCCCCAGCATTTT
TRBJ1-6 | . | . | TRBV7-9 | CASSSAWALKHSPLHF | TGTGCCAGCAGCTCGGCATGGGCTCTCAAGCATTCACCCCTCCACTTT
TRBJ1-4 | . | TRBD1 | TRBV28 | CASTERTGRDEKLFF | TGTGCCAGCACCGAAAGGACAGGGCGGGACGAAAAACTGTTTTTT
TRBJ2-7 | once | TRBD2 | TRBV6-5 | CASSYQTGGYEQYF | TGTGCCAGCAGTTATCAAACGGGGGGCTACGAGCAGTACTTC
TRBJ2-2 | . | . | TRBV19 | CASRGANTGELFF | TGTGCCAGTAGAGGGGCTAACACCGGGGAGCTGTTTTTT
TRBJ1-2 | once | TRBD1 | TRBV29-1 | CSVPDRENPNYGYTF | TGCAGCGTCCCAGACAGGGAGAATCCTAACTATGGCTACACCTTC
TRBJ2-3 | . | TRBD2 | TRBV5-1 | CASSLAAGGPDTQYF | TGCGCCAGCAGCTTGGCCGCGGGGGGGCCAGATACGCAGTATTTT
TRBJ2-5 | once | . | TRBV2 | CASKAMDRTRETQYF | TGTGCCAGCAAAGCCATGGACAGAACGCGAGAGACCCAGTACTTC
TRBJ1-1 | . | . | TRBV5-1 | CASSLGVGARRAKLTEAFF | TGCGCCAGCAGCTTGGGGGTGGGTGCCCGTCGAGCGAAGCTCACTGAAGCTTTCTTT
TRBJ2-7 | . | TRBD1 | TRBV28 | CASAGDRVEQYF | TGTGCCAGCGCCGGGGACAGGGTTGAGCAGTACTTC
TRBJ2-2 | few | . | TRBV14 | CASSAHRTGELFF | TGTGCCAGCAGCGCGCACAGGACCGGGGAGCTGTTTTTT
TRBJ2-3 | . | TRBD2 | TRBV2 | CASSGASGGYDTQYF | TGTGCCAGCAGTGGGGCTAGCGGGGGGTACGATACGCAGTATTTT
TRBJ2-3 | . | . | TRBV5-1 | CASSFQGRTDTQYF | TGCGCCAGCAGCTTCCAGGGGCGCACAGATACGCAGTATTTT
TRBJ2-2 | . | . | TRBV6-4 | CASSDPTGGRAGELFF | TGTGCCAGCAGTGATCCTACCGGGGGTCGGGCCGGGGAGCTGTTTTTT
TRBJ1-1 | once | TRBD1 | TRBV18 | CASSPYRGQGTEAFF | TGTGCCAGCTCACCCTACAGGGGGCAGGGGACTGAAGCTTTCTTT
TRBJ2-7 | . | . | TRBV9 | CASSMEGRLGEQYF | TGTGCCAGCAGCATGGAGGGCCGATTGGGCGAGCAGTACTTC
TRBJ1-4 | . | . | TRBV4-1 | CASSQAPARGAGEKLFF | TGCGCCAGCAGCCAAGCCCCCGCTCGGGGGGCAGGGGAAAAACTGTTTTTT
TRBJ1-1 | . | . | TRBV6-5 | CACKRVTVNTEAFF | TGTGCCTGCAAGCGGGTCACCGTAAACACTGAAGCTTTCTTT
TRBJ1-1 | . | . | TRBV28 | CASSFSQGVNTEAFF | TGTGCCAGCAGTTTTTCCCAGGGTGTGAACACTGAAGCTTTCTTT
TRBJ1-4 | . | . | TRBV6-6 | CASSYSDEKLFF | TGTGCCAGCAGTTACTCCGATGAAAAACTGTTTTTT
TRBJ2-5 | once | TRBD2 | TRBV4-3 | CASSQEIWGGQETQYF | TGCGCCAGCAGCCAAGAGATCTGGGGGGGCCAAGAGACCCAGTACTTC
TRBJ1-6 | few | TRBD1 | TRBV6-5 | CASSYGTGAYPLHF | TGTGCCAGCAGTTACGGGACAGGTGCCTATCCCCTCCACTTT
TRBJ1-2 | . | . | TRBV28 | CASRPPGAGVGGYTF | TGTGCCAGCAGACCCCCCGGGGCAGGGGTAGGTGGCTACACCTTC
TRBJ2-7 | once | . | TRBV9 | CASSGTGTSEQYF | TGTGCCAGCAGCGGAACCGGGACAAGCGAGCAGTACTTC
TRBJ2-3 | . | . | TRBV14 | CASSPARGARTDTQYF | TGTGCCAGCAGCCCCGCCCGGGGGGCCAGAACAGATACGCAGTATTTT
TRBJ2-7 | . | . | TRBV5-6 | CASSLGYYEQYF | TGTGCCAGCAGCTTGGGCTACTACGAGCAGTACTTC
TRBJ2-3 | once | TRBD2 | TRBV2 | CASSAERGEGNTQYF | TGTGCCAGCAGTGCCGAGCGGGGGGAGGGAAATACGCAGTATTTT
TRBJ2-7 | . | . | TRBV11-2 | CASSFFRGNYEQYF | TGTGCCAGCAGCTTTTTCCGGGGGAACTACGAGCAGTACTTC
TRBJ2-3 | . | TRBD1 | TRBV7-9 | CASSLGTGDSSTDTQYF | TGTGCCAGCAGCTTGGGGACAGGAGACTCTAGCACAGATACGCAGTATTTT
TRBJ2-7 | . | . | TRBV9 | CASSAGTPSYEQYF | TGTGCCAGCAGCGCCGGGACACCCTCCTACGAGCAGTACTTC
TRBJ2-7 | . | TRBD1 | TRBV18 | CASSLGQGNEQYF | TGTGCCAGCTCACTTGGACAGGGGAACGAGCAGTACTTC
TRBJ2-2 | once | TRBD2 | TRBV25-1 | CASGTSGRAGLTGELFF | TGTGCCAGTGGGACTAGCGGGAGGGCCGGGCTCACCGGGGAGCTGTTTTTT
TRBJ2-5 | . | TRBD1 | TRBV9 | CASSAAGTAKETQYF | TGTGCCAGCAGCGCCGCCGGGACAGCTAAAGAGACCCAGTACTTC